This T cell receptor beta chain was obtained from a study of T cell clonotyping in hematopoietic cell transplantation. This CDR3 contains 15 residues. Germline V gene lookup returns CDR1 MNHEY and CDR2 SMNVEV (reference sequence). J lost 5 bases, V lost 3 bases, and 7 bases had no gene match. TCRdb's table, derived via immunoSEQ multiplex PCR, lists solely in-frame clones and lacks some. This repertoire shows 69,000 or so clones, 90% to 95% found once; its top ten account for roughly 1.7%. The sequence was obtained from a man aged 50 to 59 in good health. Some clones in this sample may be carry-over from other donors' samples. The genes are TRBV27 and TRBJ1-5; 7 bases match TRBD1. Sequencing was carried out using peripheral blood mononuclear cells. CDR3 region: CASSLRQGSYQPQHF. CDR3 nucleotide sequence: TGTGCCAGCAGTTTGCGACAGGGAAGTTATCAGCCCCAGCATTTT.